This entry is about one TCR beta chain. The data are from a study of CD8 T cells in Susac syndrome. The RNA, about 0.45 to 1 ug, was put through reverse transcription using random hexamers. Via MiXCR, TCRdb re-called the immunoSEQ multiplex PCR reads, giving one row per CDR3 protein. The sample carries roughly 150,000 distinct CDR3 sequences, 90% to 95% recorded once. Material: CD4+ T cells from PBMCs. The sequence came from a human donor with Susac syndrome.

The chain's CDR3 is CATSRETGGVEKLFF. Here the CDR3 DNA reads TGTGCCACCAGCAGGGAGACAGGGGGTGTTGAAAAACTGTTTTTT. The chain uses TRBV15 and TRBJ1-4; 9 positions agree with TRBD1. The CDR3 covers 15 residues. Unmatched junction bases numbered 6, after V lost 3 bases and J lost 7 bases. The germline gives CDR1 LNHNV, CDR2 YYDKDF (reference sequence).